Reported below is one T cell receptor (beta chain). The data derive from a study of beta chain features in type 1 diabetes. The CDR3 is 12 amino acids. The germline V gene encodes CDR1 LNHDA and CDR2 SQIVND (reference sequence). V gave up 1 base and J gave up 10 bases, with 8 bases separating them. Every isolated RNA sample was fully reverse transcribed, so sequencing captured expressed TCRB transcripts. TCRdb's copy holds only in-frame clones and misses some; the assay was immunoSEQ multiplex PCR. In the table there are 850,000 to 900,000 clones, about 17% of which are singletons. This TCR was recovered from a woman aged 18 to 35 in good health. The chain employs TRBV19 and TRBJ2-1; D not resolved. The sequenced sample was naive CD4+ T cells from blood. CDR3 sequence reads: CASSIVRQEQFF. The CDR3 DNA follows: TGTGCCAGTAGTATAGTACGGCAAGAGCAGTTCTTC.